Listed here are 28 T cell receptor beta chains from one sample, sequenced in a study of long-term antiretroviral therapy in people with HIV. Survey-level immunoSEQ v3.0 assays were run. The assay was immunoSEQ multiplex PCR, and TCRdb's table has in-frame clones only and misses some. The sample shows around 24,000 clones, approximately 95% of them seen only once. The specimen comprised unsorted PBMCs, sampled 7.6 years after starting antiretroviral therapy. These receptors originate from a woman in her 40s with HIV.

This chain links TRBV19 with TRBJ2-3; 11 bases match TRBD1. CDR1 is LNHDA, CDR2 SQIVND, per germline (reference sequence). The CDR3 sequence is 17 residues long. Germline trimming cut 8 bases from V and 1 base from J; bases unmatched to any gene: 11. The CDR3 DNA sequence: TGTGCCAGTGGGGGGACAGGGGGGTGGCTAGGCACAGATACGCAGTATTTT. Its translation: CASGGTGGWLGTDTQYF.

CDR3 coding DNA: TGTGCCAGTAGTACAGGACAGGGCGAAAACTATGGCTACACCTTC. Translation: CASSTGQGENYGYTF. V gene TRBV19 combines with J gene TRBJ1-2; TRBD1 agrees at 8 bases. The CDR3 is 15 amino acids. CDR1 is LNHDA and CDR2 is SQIVND in the germline V gene (reference sequence). V lost 4 bases to trimming and J lost 2 bases; unmatched junction nucleotides: 6.

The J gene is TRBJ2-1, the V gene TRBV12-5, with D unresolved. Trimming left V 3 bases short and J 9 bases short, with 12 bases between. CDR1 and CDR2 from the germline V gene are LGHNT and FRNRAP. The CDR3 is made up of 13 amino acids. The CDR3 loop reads CASGFGEETEQFF. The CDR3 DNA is TGTGCTAGTGGTTTTGGGGAAGAGACTGAGCAGTTCTTC. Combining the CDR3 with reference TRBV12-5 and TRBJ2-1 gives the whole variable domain DARVTQTPRHKVTEMGQEVTMRCQPILGHNTVFWYRQTMMQGLELLAYFRNRAPLDDSGMPKDRFSAEMPDATLATLKIQPSEPRDSAVYFCASGFGEETEQFFGPGTRLTVL.

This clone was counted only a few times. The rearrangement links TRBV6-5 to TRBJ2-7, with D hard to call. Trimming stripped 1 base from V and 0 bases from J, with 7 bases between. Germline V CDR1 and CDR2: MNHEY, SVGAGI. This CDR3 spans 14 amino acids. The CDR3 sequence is CASSYLGISYEQYF. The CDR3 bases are TGTGCCAGCAGTTACTTAGGGATCTCCTACGAGCAGTACTTC.

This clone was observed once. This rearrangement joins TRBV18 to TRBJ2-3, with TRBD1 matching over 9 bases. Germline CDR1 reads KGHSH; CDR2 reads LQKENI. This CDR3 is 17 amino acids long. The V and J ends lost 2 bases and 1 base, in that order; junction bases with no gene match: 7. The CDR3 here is CASSPNDRGSGTDTQYF. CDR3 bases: TGTGCCAGCTCACCAAACGACAGGGGGTCGGGCACAGATACGCAGTATTTT.

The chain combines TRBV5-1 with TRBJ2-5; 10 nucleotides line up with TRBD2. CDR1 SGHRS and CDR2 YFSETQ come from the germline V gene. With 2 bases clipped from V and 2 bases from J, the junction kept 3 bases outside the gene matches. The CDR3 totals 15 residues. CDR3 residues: CASSFASGGQETQYF. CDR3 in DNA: TGCGCCAGCAGCTTTGCTAGCGGGGGACAAGAGACCCAGTACTTC. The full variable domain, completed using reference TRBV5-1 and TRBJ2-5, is KAGVTQTPRYLIKTRGQQVTLSCSPISGHRSVSWYQQTPGQGLQFLFEYFSETQRNKGNFPGRFSGRQFSNSRSEMNVSTLELGDSALYLCASSFASGGQETQYFGPGTRLLVL.

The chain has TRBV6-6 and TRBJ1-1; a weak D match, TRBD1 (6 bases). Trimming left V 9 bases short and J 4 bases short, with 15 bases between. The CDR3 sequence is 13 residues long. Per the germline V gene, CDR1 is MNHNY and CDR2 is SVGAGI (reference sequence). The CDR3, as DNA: TGTGCCAGTGTAGGGGGGACGGGCACTGAAGCTTTCTTT. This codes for CASVGGTGTEAFF.

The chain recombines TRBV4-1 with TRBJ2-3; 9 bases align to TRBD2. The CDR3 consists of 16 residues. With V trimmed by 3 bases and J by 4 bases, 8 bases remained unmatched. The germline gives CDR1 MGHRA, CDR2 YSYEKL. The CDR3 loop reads CASSQIRASGADTQYF. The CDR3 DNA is TGCGCCAGCAGCCAGATTAGGGCTAGCGGGGCAGATACGCAGTATTTT.

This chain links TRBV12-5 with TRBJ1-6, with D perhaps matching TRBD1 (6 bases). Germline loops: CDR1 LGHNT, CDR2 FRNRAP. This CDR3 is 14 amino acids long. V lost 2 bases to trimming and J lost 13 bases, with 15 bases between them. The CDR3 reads CASGLSRGWMPLHF. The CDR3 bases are TGTGCTAGTGGTTTGTCCAGGGGCTGGATGCCCCTCCACTTT.

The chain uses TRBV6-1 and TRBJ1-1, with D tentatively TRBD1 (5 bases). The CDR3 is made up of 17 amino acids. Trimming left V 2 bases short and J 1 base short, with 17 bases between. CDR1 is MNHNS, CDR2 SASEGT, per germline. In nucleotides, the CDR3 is TGTGCCAGCAGTGAAACCCCATTCCGTCAGGGGAACACTGAAGCTTTCTTT. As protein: CASSETPFRQGNTEAFF.

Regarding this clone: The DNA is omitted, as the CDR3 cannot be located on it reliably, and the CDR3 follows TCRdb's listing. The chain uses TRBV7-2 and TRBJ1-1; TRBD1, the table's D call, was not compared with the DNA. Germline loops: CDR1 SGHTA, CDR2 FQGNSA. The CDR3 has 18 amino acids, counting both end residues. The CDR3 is CASSFQVSRAGVYTEAFF.

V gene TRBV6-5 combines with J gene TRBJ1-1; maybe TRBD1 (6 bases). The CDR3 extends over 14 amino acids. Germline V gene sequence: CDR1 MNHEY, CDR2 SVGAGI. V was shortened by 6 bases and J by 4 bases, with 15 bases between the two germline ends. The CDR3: CASRGSQGFTEAFF. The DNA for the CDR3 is TGTGCCAGCAGGGGCTCACAGGGTTTCACTGAAGCTTTCTTT.

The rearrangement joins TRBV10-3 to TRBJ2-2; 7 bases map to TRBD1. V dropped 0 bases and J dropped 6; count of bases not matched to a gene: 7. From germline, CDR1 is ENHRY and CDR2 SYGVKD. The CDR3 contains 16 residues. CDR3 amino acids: CAISESHGQESGELFF. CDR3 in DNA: TGTGCCATCAGTGAGTCGCATGGACAGGAGTCCGGGGAGCTGTTTTTT.

As DNA, the CDR3 is TGTGCCAGCAGCTTTACCCTCGGGACGGACTCCGGGACCCAGTACTTC. It specifies CASSFTLGTDSGTQYF. The genes are TRBV5-4 and TRBJ2-5, with D perhaps being TRBD1 or TRBD2 (5 bases each). Per germline, CDR1 SGHNT and CDR2 YYREEE (reference sequence). The V gene lost 2 bases and the J gene lost 7 bases, with 21 bases spanning the gap. The CDR3 loop spans 16 amino acids.

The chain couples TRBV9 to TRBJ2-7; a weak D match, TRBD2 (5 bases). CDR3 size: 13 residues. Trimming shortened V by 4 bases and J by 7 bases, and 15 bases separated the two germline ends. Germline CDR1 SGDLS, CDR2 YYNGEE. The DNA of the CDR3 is TGTGCCAGCAGCCGGCGAGGGCCGCAGGAGCAGTACTTC. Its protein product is CASSRRGPQEQYF.

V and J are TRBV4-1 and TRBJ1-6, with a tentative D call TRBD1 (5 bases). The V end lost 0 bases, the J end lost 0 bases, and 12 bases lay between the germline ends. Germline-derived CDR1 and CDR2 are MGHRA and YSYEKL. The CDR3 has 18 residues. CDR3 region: CASSQDPYRSSYNSPLHF. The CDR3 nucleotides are TGCGCCAGCAGCCAAGATCCTTACAGGTCCTCCTATAATTCACCCCTCCACTTT.

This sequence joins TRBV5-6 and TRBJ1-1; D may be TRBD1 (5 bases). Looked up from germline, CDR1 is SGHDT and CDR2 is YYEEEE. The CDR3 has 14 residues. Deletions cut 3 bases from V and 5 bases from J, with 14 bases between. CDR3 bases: TGTGCCAGCAGCTCCAGGGATTCTTATACTGAAGCTTTCTTT. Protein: CASSSRDSYTEAFF.

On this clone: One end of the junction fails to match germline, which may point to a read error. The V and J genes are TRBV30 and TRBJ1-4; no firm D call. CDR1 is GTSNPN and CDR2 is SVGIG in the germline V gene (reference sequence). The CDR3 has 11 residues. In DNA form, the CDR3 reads TGTGCCCGGAGAAACGGGGAAAAACTGTTTTTT. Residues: CARRNGEKLFF.

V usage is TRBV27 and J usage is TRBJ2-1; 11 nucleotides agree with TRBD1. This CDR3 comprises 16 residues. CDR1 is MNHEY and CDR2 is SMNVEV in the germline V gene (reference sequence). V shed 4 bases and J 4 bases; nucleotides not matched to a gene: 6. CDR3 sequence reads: CASSSDRGPLYNEQFF. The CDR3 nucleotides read TGTGCCAGCAGTTCGGACAGGGGGCCTCTGTACAATGAGCAGTTCTTC.

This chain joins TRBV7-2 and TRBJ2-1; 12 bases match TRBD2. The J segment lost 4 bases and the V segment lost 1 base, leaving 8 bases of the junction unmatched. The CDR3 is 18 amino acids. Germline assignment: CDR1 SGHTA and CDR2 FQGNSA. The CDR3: CASSLVVTSGGTYNEQFF. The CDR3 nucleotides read TGTGCCAGCAGCTTAGTTGTAACTAGCGGGGGGACATACAATGAGCAGTTCTTC.

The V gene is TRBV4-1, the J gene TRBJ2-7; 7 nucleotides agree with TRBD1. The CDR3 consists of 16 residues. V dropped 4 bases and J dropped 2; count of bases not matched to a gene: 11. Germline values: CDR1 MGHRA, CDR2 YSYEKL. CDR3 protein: CASSLLPGQQTYEQYF. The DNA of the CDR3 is TGCGCCAGCAGCCTGTTACCGGGACAGCAAACCTACGAGCAGTACTTC.

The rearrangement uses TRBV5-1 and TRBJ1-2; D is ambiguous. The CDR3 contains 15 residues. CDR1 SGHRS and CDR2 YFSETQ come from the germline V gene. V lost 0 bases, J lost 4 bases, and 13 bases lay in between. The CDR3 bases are TGCGCCAGCAGCTTGGGCGACGGGAGTGCCTATGGCTACACCTTC. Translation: CASSLGDGSAYGYTF.

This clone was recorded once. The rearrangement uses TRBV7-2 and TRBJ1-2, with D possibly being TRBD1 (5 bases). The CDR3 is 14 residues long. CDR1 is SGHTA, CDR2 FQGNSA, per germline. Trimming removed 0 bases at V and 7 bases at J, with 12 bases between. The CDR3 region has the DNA TGTGCCAGCAGCTTAGCGGGGGGGGTCGGTGGCTACACCTTC. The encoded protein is CASSLAGGVGGYTF.

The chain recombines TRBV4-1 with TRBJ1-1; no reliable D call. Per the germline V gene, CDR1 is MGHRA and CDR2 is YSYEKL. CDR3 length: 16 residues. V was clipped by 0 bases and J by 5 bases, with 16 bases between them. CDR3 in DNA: TGCGCCAGCAGCCAAGATGTGGCAGCGGGAGATACTGAAGCTTTCTTT. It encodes CASSQDVAAGDTEAFF.

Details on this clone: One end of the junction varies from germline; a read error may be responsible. The CDR3 here is CASSIASGGRPTELLF. For the CDR3, the DNA is TGTGCCAGTAGTATTGCTAGCGGGGGCCGACCTACCGAGTTACTCTTC. The J gene is TRBJ2-1, the V gene TRBV19, with 10 positions matching TRBD2. This CDR3 region has 16 residues. CDR1 and CDR2 (germline): LNHDA, SQIVND (reference sequence).

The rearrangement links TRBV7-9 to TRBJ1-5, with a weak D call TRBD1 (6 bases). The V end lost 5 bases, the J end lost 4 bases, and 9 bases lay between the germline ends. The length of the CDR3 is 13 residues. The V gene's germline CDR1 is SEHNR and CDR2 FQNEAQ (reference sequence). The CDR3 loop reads CASSRQGNQPQHF. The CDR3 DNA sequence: TGTGCCAGCAGCCGGCAGGGGAATCAGCCCCAGCATTTT.

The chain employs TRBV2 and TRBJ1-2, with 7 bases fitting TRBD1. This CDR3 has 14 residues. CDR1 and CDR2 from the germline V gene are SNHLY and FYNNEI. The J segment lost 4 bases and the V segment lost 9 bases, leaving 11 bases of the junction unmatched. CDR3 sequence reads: CARGRGVGAYGYTF. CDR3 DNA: TGTGCCAGAGGCAGGGGGGTCGGTGCCTATGGCTACACCTTC.

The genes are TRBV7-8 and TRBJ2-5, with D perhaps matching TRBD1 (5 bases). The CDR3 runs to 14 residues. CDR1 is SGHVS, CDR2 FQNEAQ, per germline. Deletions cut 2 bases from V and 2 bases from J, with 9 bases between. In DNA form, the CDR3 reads TGTGCCAGCAGCTTAAAGGGGCCACAAGAGACCCAGTACTTC. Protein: CASSLKGPQETQYF.